The clone carrying this T cell receptor beta chain was seen only a few times. Its antigen is unknown. This specimen belongs to a study of cytomegalovirus exposure and HLA in healthy donors. Broader study findings: Reported results showed that the classifier diagnosed cytomegalovirus status with high specificity and sensitivity. When analyzed later, a missense DCLRE1C variant was found to be linked to TCR beta V- and J-gene trimming. In vitro data verified a few CMV-associated chains as specific for CMV antigens. Sequencing likely generated an artifact that appeared as a cluster of highly shared sequence variants.

This PCR relied on a set of 60 Vbeta primers and 13 Jbeta primers. Libraries were prepared by immunoSEQ multiplex PCR; TCRdb keeps only in-frame clonotypes and omits some of them. Among some 130,000 clones listed, 65% to 80% were seen once. Trimming removed 6 bases at V and 4 bases at J, with 17 bases between. The CDR3 extends over 15 amino acids. The germline V gene encodes CDR1 MNHNS and CDR2 SASEGT. The clonotype was recovered from a man between 40 and 49 years old in good health and CMV-seronegative. Sequenced input: PBMCs. The chain uses TRBV6-1 and TRBJ2-3, with D possibly TRBD2 on 6 matching bases. CDR3 residues: CASREPGGEPDTQYF. CDR3 DNA sequence: TGTGCCAGCAGGGAGCCCGGCGGGGAACCAGATACGCAGTATTTT.